This TCR beta chain derives from a study of a mutant IDH1 vaccine in newly diagnosed glioma. The wider study: Patients got their first vaccination 4-6 weeks after radiotherapy alone, or with temozolomide cycles. Antecedent treatment encompassed radiotherapy, temozolomide, or their combination; the majority received both. General study findings and limits: Immune responses induced by vaccination arose in 90% to 95% of the patients.

Time point defined: week 23, last vaccination. Every vaccine dose comprised 300 ug of mutant IDH1 20-mer peptide plus topical imiquimod. TCRdb's copy holds only in-frame clones and misses some; the assay was immunoSEQ multiplex PCR. The sample shows 20,000 to 25,000 clones, more than 75% of them seen only once. Points on this clone: No antigen is known for it.

Between the trimmed V and J ends, which lost 4 bases and 7 bases, there was a span of 10 bases. This CDR3 is built from 13 residues. Looked up from germline, CDR1 is MNHNS and CDR2 is SASEGT. The rearrangement uses TRBV6-1 and TRBJ2-2; D may be TRBD1 (5 bases). The origin of this receptor is a man aged 25 to 45 with glioma. The sequences come from PBMCs, collected from a glioma patient whose treatment included an IDH1 peptide vaccine. CDR3 sequence: CASSGRDGGELFF. CDR3 nucleotide sequence: TGTGCCAGCAGTGGCAGGGATGGCGGGGAGCTGTTTTTT.